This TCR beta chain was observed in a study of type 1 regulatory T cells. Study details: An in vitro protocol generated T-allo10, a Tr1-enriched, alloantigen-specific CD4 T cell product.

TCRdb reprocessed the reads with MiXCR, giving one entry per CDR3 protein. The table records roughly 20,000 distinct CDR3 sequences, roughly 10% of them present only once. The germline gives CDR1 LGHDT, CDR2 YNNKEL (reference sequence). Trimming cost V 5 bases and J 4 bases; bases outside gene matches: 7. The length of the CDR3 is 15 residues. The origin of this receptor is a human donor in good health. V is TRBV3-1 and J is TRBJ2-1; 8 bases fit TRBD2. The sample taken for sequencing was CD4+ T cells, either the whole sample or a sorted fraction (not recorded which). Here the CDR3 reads CASSLLAVPYNEQFF. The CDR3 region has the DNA TGTGCCAGCAGCTTACTAGCGGTACCATACAATGAGCAGTTCTTC.